This T cell receptor (beta chain) was captured by sequencing in a study of cytomegalovirus exposure and HLA in healthy donors. Study-level background: T cells numbering around 170 million yielded more than 95 million unique TCR beta sequences in an earlier analysis. Most donors, 70% to 85% of a few hundred genotyped, fell in the Caucasian-associated ancestry cluster.

Primers included in the PCR were 60 Vbeta and 13 Jbeta primers. Profiled with immunoSEQ multiplex PCR; TCRdb holds only in-frame clones, not every one. The sample contains roughly 90,000 clones, approximately 74% of which appear only once. The sequence was collected from a man aged 30 to 45 in good health and CMV-seropositive. Sequences were obtained from PBMCs.

The CDR3 protein is CASSDPEEGFTF. The CDR3, as DNA: TGTGCCAGCAGCGATCCGGAGGAGGGTTTTACCTTC. This sequence joins TRBV9 and TRBJ1-2; no firm D call. CDR3 length: 12 residues. In germline, CDR1 is SGDLS, CDR2 YYNGEE. V was clipped by 3 bases and J by 14 bases, with 17 bases between them. The whole variable domain, filled in from reference TRBV9 and TRBJ1-2, reads DSGVTQTPKHLITATGQRVTLRCSPRSGDLSVYWYQQSLDQGLQFLIQYYNGEERAKGNILERFSAQQFPDLHSELNLSSLELGDSALYFCASSDPEEGFTFGSGTRLTVV.